Below, 28 T cell receptor beta chains from the same sample are listed, as sequenced in a study of T-cell memory formation after mild COVID-19. TCRdb independently ran MiXCR on the 5' RACE reads; one entry per CDR3 protein. The repertoire holds about 290,000 distinct CDR3 sequences, with less than 20% as singletons. The sample consisted of PBMCs or a T cell subset sorted from them (not recorded which). The origin of the receptors is a man aged 18 to 29 who had mild COVID-19 (a few samples of this study predate the infection). Cell type and time point are not known.

This clonotype was seen a few times. The V gene is TRBV5-6, the J gene TRBJ2-2; no clear D. Germline V CDR1 and CDR2: SGHDT, YYEEEE. V was cut by 3 bases and J by 5 bases, with 5 bases left in between. This CDR3 comprises 12 residues. The CDR3 region has the DNA TGTGCCAGCAGCTGGGCTACCGGGGAGCTGTTTTTT. This codes for CASSWATGELFF.

The chain recombines TRBV2 with TRBJ1-2, with 7 positions matching TRBD1. V lost 5 bases, J lost 4 bases, and 10 bases stayed unmatched. CDR3 size: 15 residues. Germline CDR1 is SNHLY and CDR2 is FYNNEI. CDR3 region: CASSQGTDFVYGYTF. The CDR3 DNA reads as TGTGCCAGCAGTCAAGGGACAGACTTCGTCTATGGCTACACCTTC. The whole variable domain, filled in from reference TRBV2 and TRBJ1-2, reads EPEVTQTPSHQVTQMGQEVILRCVPISNHLYFYWYRQILGQKVEFLVSFYNNEISEKSEIFDDQFSVERPDGSNFTLKIRSTKLEDSAMYFCASSQGTDFVYGYTFGSGTRLTVV.

The chain is built from TRBV18 and TRBJ1-2; D unresolved. V lost 3 bases, J lost 4 bases, and 9 bases lay in between. CDR1 is KGHSH, CDR2 LQKENI, per germline. The CDR3 length is 13 residues. CDR3 protein: CASSPDHPYGYTF. The DNA of the CDR3 is TGTGCCAGCTCACCGGATCATCCCTATGGCTACACCTTC.

This chain joins TRBV20-1 and TRBJ2-4; D is possibly TRBD1 (5 bases). Germline values: CDR1 DFQATT, CDR2 SNEGSKA (reference sequence). V lost 7 bases to trimming and J lost 0 bases, with 16 bases between them. The CDR3 loop spans 15 amino acids. CDR3 residues: CSVGARSLAKNIQYF. For the CDR3, the DNA is TGCAGTGTTGGGGCAAGGTCGCTAGCCAAAAACATTCAGTACTTC.

Only a few counts were recorded for this clonotype. The chain couples TRBV20-1 to TRBJ2-5, with 7 bases matching TRBD2. The germline CDR1 and CDR2 sequences are DFQATT and SNEGSKA (reference sequence). The CDR3 extends over 14 amino acids. V shed 4 bases and J 2 bases; nucleotides not matched to a gene: 7. CDR3 sequence reads: CSAKERGPQETQYF. The CDR3 coding sequence is TGCAGTGCTAAGGAGCGGGGACCTCAAGAGACCCAGTACTTC.

Only a few counts were recorded for this clonotype. V gene TRBV4-3 combines with J gene TRBJ2-2, with 9 positions matching TRBD2. Germline V gives CDR1 LGHNA, CDR2 YSLEER. The CDR3 is 17 amino acids. V lost 0 bases and J lost 3; bases outside the gene matches: 5. DNA of the CDR3: TGCGCCAGCAGCCAAGATCGCGGCGGGGGGGACACCGGGGAGCTGTTTTTT. Residues: CASSQDRGGGDTGELFF.

This clonotype was counted only a few times. The V and J genes are TRBV11-2 and TRBJ2-7; 7 bases are shared with TRBD1. Germline values: CDR1 SGHAT, CDR2 FQNNGV. V shed 5 bases, J shed 2 bases, and the junction held 9 bases outside the gene matches. This CDR3 has 15 amino acids. The CDR3 bases are TGTGCCAGCAGCCATCGACAGGGCGTCCCCTACGAGCAGTACGTC. Residues: CASSHRQGVPYEQYV.

This chain joins TRBV18 and TRBJ2-5, with D possibly matching TRBD2 (6 bases). The CDR3 is made up of 13 amino acids. Between the trimmed V and J ends, which lost 7 bases and 3 bases, there was a span of 12 bases. From germline, CDR1 is KGHSH and CDR2 LQKENI. The CDR3 protein is CASLSGFEETQYF. CDR3 in DNA: TGTGCCAGCTTAAGCGGGTTTGAAGAGACCCAGTACTTC. The full variable domain, with the rest looked up from reference TRBV18 and TRBJ2-5, is NAGVMQNPRHLVRRRGQEARLRCSPMKGHSHVYWYRQLPEEGLKFMVYLQKENIIDESGMPKERFSAEFPKEGPSILRIQQVVRGDSAAYFCASLSGFEETQYFGPGTRLLVL.

This clonotype was seen more than once but under ten times. The rearrangement uses TRBV7-8 and TRBJ1-1; D gene ambiguous. Trimming shortened V by 7 bases and J by 4 bases, and 22 bases separated the two germline ends. The CDR3 has 16 amino acids. Germline assignment: CDR1 SGHVS and CDR2 FQNEAQ. CDR3 sequence reads: CASISRSLDYSTEAFF. The CDR3 DNA reads TGTGCCAGCATCTCCCGGTCACTAGATTACAGCACTGAAGCTTTCTTT.

This clonotype was counted between two and nine times. The chain employs TRBV7-2 and TRBJ2-5, with TRBD2 identical over 10 bases. V dropped 3 bases and J dropped 4; count of bases not matched to a gene: 8. The CDR3 loop spans 16 amino acids. CDR1 SGHTA and CDR2 FQGNSA come from the germline V gene. In DNA form, the CDR3 reads TGTGCCAGCAGCTTGAGCGGGGGGGCCAGGAGAGAGACCCAGTACTTC. Its protein product is CASSLSGGARRETQYF.

The rearrangement uses TRBV7-9 and TRBJ2-7; the D gene is possibly TRBD2 (5 bases). The CDR3 length is 14 residues. Germline V CDR1 and CDR2: SEHNR, FQNEAQ (reference sequence). V lost 5 bases and J lost 6, with 17 bases in between. This chain's CDR3 is CASSPRRGIVEQYV. Written as DNA, the CDR3 is TGTGCCAGCAGCCCCCGACGGGGTATTGTCGAGCAGTACGTC.

The J gene is TRBJ1-2, the V gene TRBV12-3 or TRBV12-4, with 10 bases identical to TRBD1. CDR3 length: 15 amino acids. Germline trimming cut 6 bases from V and 6 bases from J; bases unmatched to any gene: 10. CDR3 sequence (DNA): TGTGCCAGCAGCCCTAACCGGGACAGGGGACATGGCTACACCTTC. Translated, it gives CASSPNRDRGHGYTF.

This clonotype was seen repeatedly, ten times or more. V is TRBV6-2 or TRBV6-3 and J is TRBJ2-7; no clear D gene. This CDR3 spans 9 amino acids. From germline, CDR1 is MNHEY and CDR2 SVGEGT. V was shortened by 7 bases and J by 9 bases, with 7 bases between the two germline ends. CDR3 bases: TGTGCCAGCACGCCGACGCAGTACGTC. This gives the protein CASTPTQYV.

This clonotype was counted only a few times. The V and J genes are TRBV20-1 and TRBJ2-5, with D possibly being TRBD1 or TRBD2 (5 bases each). CDR1 and CDR2 from the germline V gene are DFQATT and SNEGSKA (reference sequence). CDR3 length: 13 residues. With 2 bases removed from V and 3 bases from J, the gap between germline ends came to 10 bases. The DNA for the CDR3 is TGCAGTGCTAGATGGGACCTGAAAGAGACCCAGTACTTC. Translation: CSARWDLKETQYF.

This clonotype was observed at least ten times. The chain recombines TRBV5-1 with TRBJ2-7; D is possibly TRBD1 (5 bases). Trimming took 0 bases from V and 2 from J, leaving 9 bases between them. CDR1 and CDR2 from the germline V gene are SGHRS and YFSETQ. The CDR3 runs to 14 residues. The CDR3 loop is CASSLGGAPYEQYF. CDR3 DNA sequence: TGCGCCAGCAGCTTGGGTGGGGCCCCCTACGAGCAGTACTTC.

This chain joins TRBV20-1 and TRBJ2-7, with 10 nucleotides matching TRBD1. The CDR3 extends over 15 amino acids. V was clipped by 6 bases and J by 5 bases; unmatched bases: 13. CDR1 is DFQATT, CDR2 SNEGSKA, per germline (reference sequence). The CDR3 loop reads CSAYHPGQGSDEQYF. Here the CDR3 DNA reads TGCAGTGCCTACCATCCGGGACAGGGGTCCGACGAGCAGTACTTC.

The chain recombines TRBV28 with TRBJ2-3; D possibly corresponds to TRBD2 (6 bases). The germline V gene has CDR1 MDHEN and CDR2 SYDVKM. Trimming stripped 6 bases from V and 5 bases from J, with 18 bases between. The CDR3 is 15 amino acids. CDR3 nucleotides: TGTGCCAGCAGACCGGGATGGGGGGAAAGAGATACGCAGTATTTT. Protein: CASRPGWGERDTQYF.

This clonotype was seen a few times. The J gene is TRBJ2-2, the V gene TRBV5-1; 11 bases line up with TRBD1. Germline-derived CDR1 and CDR2 are SGHRS and YFSETQ. V lost 3 bases to trimming and J lost 2 bases; unmatched junction nucleotides: 0. This CDR3 spans 15 amino acids. DNA of the CDR3: TGCGCCAGCAGCTGGACAGGGGGCAACACCGGGGAGCTGTTTTTT. This gives the protein CASSWTGGNTGELFF.

In this sample, this clonotype turned up a few times. The V call is TRBV2, the J call TRBJ1-2; 7 nucleotides align to TRBD1. This CDR3 spans 14 amino acids. Germline values: CDR1 SNHLY, CDR2 FYNNEI. J was trimmed by 4 bases and V by 8 bases; bases with no gene match: 10. Here the CDR3 reads CASLYLGQSYGYTF. The CDR3 DNA is TGTGCCAGCCTTTATTTGGGACAGAGCTATGGCTACACCTTC.

The DNA for the CDR3 is TGTGCCAGCAGCTTAGATCATCTAGCGGGGATCACAGATACGCAGTATTTT. As protein: CASSLDHLAGITDTQYF. This sequence joins TRBV11-2 and TRBJ2-3, with 9 positions matching TRBD2. V dropped 0 bases and J dropped 2; count of bases not matched to a gene: 6. Germline loops: CDR1 SGHAT, CDR2 FQNNGV. This CDR3 comprises 17 residues. The whole variable domain, remainder taken from reference TRBV11-2 and TRBJ2-3, is EAGVAQSPRYKIIEKRQSVAFWCNPISGHATLYWYQQILGQGPKLLIQFQNNGVVDDSQLPKDRFSAERLKGVDSTLKIQPAKLEDSAVYLCASSLDHLAGITDTQYFGPGTRLTVL.

This clonotype showed up just a few times. CDR3 in DNA: TGCGCCAGCAGCCAAGGGCCCCCGGCGGGTGAGCAGTTCTTC. This gives the protein CASSQGPPAGEQFF. The V call is TRBV4-3, the J call TRBJ2-1; weak D call: TRBD2 (5 bases). The V end was cut by 1 base, the J end by 9 bases, with 13 bases between. This CDR3 is built from 14 residues. The V gene's germline CDR1 is LGHNA and CDR2 YSLEER.

This clonotype was recorded a few times. The CDR3, as DNA: TGTGCCAGCAGTTTGAGGCAGGGGGCCGGGGAGCTGTTTTTT. It encodes CASSLRQGAGELFF. This sequence joins TRBV6-5 and TRBJ2-2; TRBD1 aligns across 7 bases. Germline V gives CDR1 MNHEY, CDR2 SVGAGI. The CDR3 sequence is 14 residues long. J lost 6 bases, V lost 4 bases, and 5 bases had no gene match.

This clonotype has ten or more counts. The chain uses TRBV10-3 and TRBJ1-4, with 9 nucleotides matching TRBD1. The CDR3 runs 15 residues. V was clipped by 3 bases and J by 7 bases; unmatched bases: 6. The germline V gene has CDR1 ENHRY and CDR2 SYGVKD. The CDR3: CAISEPTGGVEKLFF. CDR3 nucleotides: TGTGCCATCAGTGAACCGACAGGGGGTGTTGAAAAACTGTTTTTT.

J is TRBJ2-3 and V is TRBV7-2, with TRBD2 matching 14 bases. Unmatched junction bases numbered 1, after V lost 0 bases and J lost 5 bases. The CDR3 extends over 16 amino acids. Germline V lookup: CDR1 SGHTA, CDR2 FQGNSA. As DNA, the CDR3 is TGTGCCAGCAGCTTAGCTGGGACTAGCGGGAGAGATACGCAGTATTTT. Protein: CASSLAGTSGRDTQYF.

This clonotype turned up a few times. The J gene is TRBJ2-1, the V gene TRBV15, with D unresolved. Deletions cut 3 bases from V and 10 bases from J, with 13 bases between. The germline gives CDR1 LNHNV, CDR2 YYDKDF (reference sequence). This CDR3 comprises 13 residues. CDR3 nucleotides: TGTGCCACCAGCAGTGAAGAGGCTGAGGAGCAGTTCTTC. This sequence encodes CATSSEEAEEQFF. Filled out from reference TRBV15 and TRBJ2-1, the complete variable domain reads DAMVIQNPRYQVTQFGKPVTLSCSQTLNHNVMYWYQQKSSQAPKLLFHYYDKDFNNEADTPDNFQSRRPNTSFCFLDIRSPGLGDTAMYLCATSSEEAEEQFFGPGTRLTVL.

This chain joins TRBV5-5 and TRBJ2-3, with 9 bases lining up with TRBD1. The CDR3 runs 16 residues. J lost 3 bases, V lost 5 bases, and 10 bases had no gene match. Germline V gives CDR1 SGHKS, CDR2 YYEKEE (reference sequence). The CDR3: CASRVLGTGRTDTQYF. The CDR3 nucleotides read TGTGCCAGCAGAGTTCTTGGGACAGGGAGGACAGATACGCAGTATTTT.

The CDR3 sequence is CASSQDWAGEQFF. CDR3 nucleotides: TGCGCCAGCAGCCAAGATTGGGCAGGCGAGCAGTTCTTC. The J gene is TRBJ2-1, the V gene TRBV4-3; D gene unclear. CDR3 size: 13 residues. V was cut by 0 bases and J by 10 bases, with 10 bases left in between. Germline lookup yields CDR1 LGHNA and CDR2 YSLEER.

The sample holds a few counts of this clonotype. V is TRBV23-1 and J is TRBJ2-3, with 7 bases identical to TRBD2. TRBV23-1 is known as an ORF, though its function is uncertain. J lost 3 bases, V lost 3 bases, and 12 bases had no gene match. The CDR3 extends over 17 amino acids. The CDR3 spells CASSHVGRGRRTDTQYF. The DNA of the CDR3 is TGCGCCAGCAGTCACGTTGGGAGGGGCAGGAGGACAGATACGCAGTATTTT.